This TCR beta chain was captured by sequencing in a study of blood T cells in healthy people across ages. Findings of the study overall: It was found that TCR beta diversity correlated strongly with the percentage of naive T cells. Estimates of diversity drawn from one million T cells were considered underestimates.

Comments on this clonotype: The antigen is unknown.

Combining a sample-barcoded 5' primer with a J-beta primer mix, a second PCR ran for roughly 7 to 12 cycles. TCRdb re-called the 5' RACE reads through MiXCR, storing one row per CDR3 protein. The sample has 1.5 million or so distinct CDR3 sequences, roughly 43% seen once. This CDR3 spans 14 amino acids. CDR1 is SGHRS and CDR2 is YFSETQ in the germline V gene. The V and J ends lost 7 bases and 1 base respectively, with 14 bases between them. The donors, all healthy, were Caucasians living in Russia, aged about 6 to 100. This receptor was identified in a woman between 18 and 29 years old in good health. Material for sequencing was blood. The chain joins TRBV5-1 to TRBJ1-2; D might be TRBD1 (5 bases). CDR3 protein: CASSTGTDNYGYTF. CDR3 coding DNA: TGCGCCAGCTCCACCGGGACGGATAACTATGGCTACACCTTC.